These 16 T cell receptor beta chains were all obtained from the same sample, sequenced in a study of CD8+ T cells in alopecia areata. Extraction and reverse transcription of RNA yielded cDNA as the sequencing template. Repertoires were generated with immunoSEQ multiplex PCR, while TCRdb's copy carries only in-frame clones and drops some. The top ten hold 8.8% of the sample, which has about 99,000 clones, 55% seen once. Sequencing input: CD4+ T cells sorted from blood. Every receptor here comes from a human donor in good health.

The table lists this clone with a few counts. The chain is built from TRBV27 and TRBJ2-5; 7 bases align to TRBD1. V lost 3 bases, J lost 1 base, and 5 bases stayed unmatched. This CDR3 is 15 amino acids long. Per the germline V gene, CDR1 is MNHEY and CDR2 is SMNVEV (reference sequence). The CDR3 sequence is CASSFVGTAQETQYF. The CDR3 DNA follows: TGTGCCAGCAGTTTCGTCGGGACAGCCCAAGAGACCCAGTACTTC.

The CDR3 loop reads CASRQSLQETQYF. The CDR3 DNA reads as TGTGCCAGCAGACAGTCGCTACAAGAGACCCAGTACTTC. This sequence joins TRBV2 and TRBJ2-5; D ambiguous. Looked up from germline, CDR1 is SNHLY and CDR2 is FYNNEI. There are 13 residues in the CDR3. V lost 6 bases and J lost 2, with 10 bases in between.

The chain carries TRBV9 and TRBJ2-3; 7 positions match TRBD2. Germline CDR1 and CDR2: SGDLS and YYNGEE. V dropped 1 base and J dropped 6; count of bases not matched to a gene: 11. There are 16 residues in the CDR3. CDR3 coding DNA: TGTGCCAGCAGCGTAAGCGGGGCCCCCCTCGGGGATACGCAGTATTTT. This sequence encodes CASSVSGAPLGDTQYF.

The chain carries TRBV30 and TRBJ2-1; 10 nucleotides match TRBD2. The CDR3 spans 14 residues. The V gene's germline CDR1 is GTSNPN and CDR2 SVGIG (reference sequence). J was trimmed by 8 bases and V by 5 bases; bases with no gene match: 9. CDR3 in DNA: TGTGCCTGGCACCCAGCGGGGGGGCTCTATGAGCAGTTCTTC. This gives the protein CAWHPAGGLYEQFF. Supplemented by reference TRBV30 and TRBJ2-1, the full variable domain reads SQTIHQWPATLVQPVGSPLSLECTVEGTSNPNLYWYRQAAGRGLQLLFYSVGIGQISSEVPQNLSASRPQDRQFILSSKKLLLSDSGFYLCAWHPAGGLYEQFFGPGTRLTVL.

This clone was observed once. One end of the junction does not line up with germline, which may come from a read error. The sample has other DNA sequences that encode this CDR3 too. This chain connects TRBV29-1 to TRBJ1-1; D might be TRBD1 (6 bases). Per germline, CDR1 SQVTM and CDR2 ANQGSEA. This CDR3 has 14 amino acids. CDR3 bases: TGCAGCGCCGTGACAGGCCGGATGAACACGGAAGCTTTCTTT. Its translation is CSAVTGRMNTEAFF.

Details on this clone: The junction does not match germline at one end; this may be a read error. J is TRBJ1-2 and V is TRBV29-1, with TRBD1 matching 9 bases. Per the germline V gene, CDR1 is SQVTM and CDR2 is ANQGSEA. There are 12 residues in the CDR3. In DNA form, the CDR3 reads TGCAGCGTCGAAGGGACAGGGAGCGGCTACACCTTC. It encodes CSVEGTGSGYTF.

Only a few counts were recorded for this clone. V is TRBV6-1 and J is TRBJ1-2, with D possibly matching TRBD1 (5 bases). The germline gives CDR1 MNHNS, CDR2 SASEGT. V lost 8 bases to trimming and J lost 3 bases, with 19 bases between them. This CDR3 is built from 15 residues. This CDR3 is CASFWLGGTYYGYTF. CDR3 sequence (DNA): TGTGCCAGCTTCTGGTTGGGAGGGACTTACTATGGCTACACCTTC.

This rearrangement joins TRBV29-1 to TRBJ1-2, with D possibly TRBD1 on 5 matching bases. The CDR3 runs to 15 residues. V was trimmed by 6 bases and J by 1 base, leaving 18 bases between them. The germline gives CDR1 SQVTM, CDR2 ANQGSEA. The CDR3: CSVPDSNHNNYGYTF. The CDR3, as DNA: TGCAGCGTCCCTGACAGCAACCACAATAACTATGGCTACACCTTC.

V and J are TRBV4-3 and TRBJ2-5; 11 bases match TRBD1. The CDR3 is 15 amino acids. The V gene end was trimmed by 1 base and the J gene end by 4 bases; junction bases not matched to a gene: 2. The germline gives CDR1 LGHNA, CDR2 YSLEER. CDR3 protein: CASSQAGTGGETQYF. CDR3 bases: TGCGCCAGCAGCCAAGCCGGGACAGGGGGAGAGACCCAGTACTTC.

This clone was seen only a few times. The chain is built from TRBV5-1 and TRBJ2-5, with unresolved D. Trimming cost V 0 bases and J 4 bases, with 7 bases left between them. Germline CDR1 SGHRS, CDR2 YFSETQ. The CDR3 consists of 13 residues. CDR3 residues: CASSLGMGETQYF. The DNA for the CDR3 is TGCGCCAGCAGCTTGGGTATGGGAGAGACCCAGTACTTC.

This clone was seen more than once but under ten times. The chain recombines TRBV11-2 with TRBJ1-6; D is unresolved. The CDR3 has 15 residues. Per germline, CDR1 SGHAT and CDR2 FQNNGV. V was trimmed by 6 bases and J by 0 bases, leaving 9 bases between them. DNA of the CDR3: TGTGCCAGCAGGAAAGGAGACTCCTATAATTCACCCCTCCACTTT. Its protein product is CASRKGDSYNSPLHF.

The chain combines TRBV27 with TRBJ2-7; 9 nucleotides agree with TRBD1. Looked up from germline, CDR1 is MNHEY and CDR2 is SMNVEV (reference sequence). The J segment lost 3 bases and the V segment lost 2 bases, leaving 5 bases of the junction unmatched. The CDR3 contains 15 residues. CDR3 sequence reads: CASSLGGTGYYEQYF. The CDR3 DNA sequence: TGTGCCAGCAGTTTAGGCGGGACAGGGTACTACGAGCAGTACTTC.

The chain carries TRBV7-3 and TRBJ2-3; no definite D call. V was cut by 1 base and J by 1 base, with 9 bases left in between. The V gene's germline CDR1 is SGHTA and CDR2 FQGTGA. The CDR3 totals 15 residues. CDR3 protein: CASSLSPRGTDTQYF. The CDR3 nucleotides read TGTGCCAGCAGCTTAAGCCCGAGAGGCACAGATACGCAGTATTTT.

With respect to this clone: One end of the junction does not line up with germline, which may come from a read error. The chain recombines TRBV29-1 with TRBJ1-1, with D perhaps matching TRBD1 (5 bases). The CDR3 extends over 15 amino acids. CDR1 and CDR2 from the germline V gene are SQVTM and ANQGSEA. The CDR3 sequence is CSVGTAQGVKTEAFF. The CDR3 DNA reads TGCAGCGTTGGAACCGCTCAGGGAGTGAAGACTGAAGCTTTCTTT.

The chain couples TRBV6-1 to TRBJ2-2; no reliable D call. Deletions cut 7 bases from V and 1 base from J, with 10 bases between. From germline, CDR1 is MNHNS and CDR2 SASEGT. The CDR3 is 14 residues long. CDR3 amino acids: CASKLRRNTGELFF. CDR3 in DNA: TGTGCCAGCAAATTGCGTAGGAACACCGGGGAGCTGTTTTTT.

V and J are TRBV2 and TRBJ2-5, with D uncertain. The CDR3 runs to 13 residues. Germline loops: CDR1 SNHLY, CDR2 FYNNEI. V was shortened by 5 bases and J by 1 base, with 8 bases between the two germline ends. The CDR3 bases are TGTGCCAGCAGTCTTCCCTTCCAAGAGACCCAGTACTTC. Protein product: CASSLPFQETQYF.